A selection of T cell receptor beta chains follows, all from one sample in a study of OX40 agonist ivuxolimab in advanced cancers. The method was immunoSEQ multiplex PCR; TCRdb's version includes in-frame clones alone and lacks a portion of them. The data show some 5,100 clones, about 70% seen once. The sample here was CD4+ or CD8+ T cells sorted from blood, taken in a trial of the OX40 agonist ivuxolimab. These receptors all come from an adult with an advanced solid tumor such as melanoma, head and neck, liver or kidney cancer. Each CDR3 is given with its conserved first and last residue. A D gene is named only where the DNA matches it firmly. The listing skips clone size in some rows; elsewhere it reads once, few, many or a size class.

cdr3_nt: TGTGCCAGCAGCCCTCGACTAGCTGGAGTCTACGAGCAGTACTTC
cdr3_aa: CASSPRLAGVYEQYF
j_call: TRBJ2-7
clone_size: few
v_call: TRBV7-9
d_call: TRBD2

cdr3_nt: TGTGCTAGTGGTCACAGGGAAGGACAAAGTCGGGCCAACGTCCTGACTTTC
cdr3_aa: CASGHREGQSRANVLTF
j_call: TRBJ2-6
clone_size: -
v_call: TRBV12-5
d_call: -

cdr3_nt: TGTGCCAGCCGAGGGCCCGAATCGGGCTACGAGCAGTACTTC
cdr3_aa: CASRGPESGYEQYF
j_call: TRBJ2-7
clone_size: -
v_call: TRBV28
d_call: -

cdr3_nt: TGTGCCAGCAGCTCCGAGGGGGGACAGGGTAGGGAAAAACTGTTTTTT
cdr3_aa: CASSSEGGQGREKLFF
j_call: TRBJ1-4
clone_size: few
v_call: TRBV11-2
d_call: TRBD1

cdr3_nt: TGTGCCAGCAGATTTAACAGTGCAACTAATGAAAAACTGTTTTTT
cdr3_aa: CASRFNSATNEKLFF
j_call: TRBJ1-4
clone_size: -
v_call: TRBV2
d_call: -

cdr3_nt: TGTGCCAGCAGCGCCTATTACGGGGCCGAGCAGTACTTC
cdr3_aa: CASSAYYGAEQYF
j_call: TRBJ2-7
clone_size: few
v_call: TRBV5-4
d_call: -

cdr3_nt: TGTGCCAGCAGTTATGAGTCTCGGGGGACCCAGTACTTC
cdr3_aa: CASSYESRGTQYF
j_call: TRBJ2-5
clone_size: -
v_call: TRBV6-6
d_call: -

cdr3_nt: TGTGCCAGCAGTGACTGGGACAGGGTTGGCTCCTACGAGCAGTACTTC
cdr3_aa: CASSDWDRVGSYEQYF
j_call: TRBJ2-7
clone_size: few
v_call: TRBV6-9
d_call: TRBD1

cdr3_nt: TGTGCCAGCAGCTTATGGTCAGGGTCCGGGGAGCAGTACTTC
cdr3_aa: CASSLWSGSGEQYF
j_call: TRBJ2-7
clone_size: -
v_call: TRBV5-5
d_call: -

cdr3_nt: TGTGCCAGCAGCTCCGAGGGGGGACAGGGTAGGGAAAAACTGTTTTTT
cdr3_aa: CASSSEGGQGREKLFF
j_call: TRBJ1-4
clone_size: once
v_call: TRBV11-1
d_call: TRBD1

cdr3_nt: TGTGCCAGCAGCTCGACCGGGACTAGCGGGGGTATAGTCTACGAGCAGTACTTC
cdr3_aa: CASSSTGTSGGIVYEQYF
j_call: TRBJ2-7
clone_size: -
v_call: TRBV7-9
d_call: TRBD2

cdr3_nt: TGTGCCAGCAGCGAGACAGGGCGGGGAGTAGATGAAAAACTGTTTTTT
cdr3_aa: CASSETGRGVDEKLFF
j_call: TRBJ1-4
clone_size: once
v_call: TRBV5-5
d_call: TRBD1

cdr3_nt: TGTGCCAGCAGCTCCAAGGTGGTAGCGGGGGGAAGCCCCCACGAGCAGTTCTTC
cdr3_aa: CASSSKVVAGGSPHEQFF
j_call: TRBJ2-1
clone_size: -
v_call: TRBV9
d_call: TRBD2

cdr3_nt: TGTGCCAGCAGTTTATTTCAGGGGTCCTATGGCTACACCTTC
cdr3_aa: CASSLFQGSYGYTF
j_call: TRBJ1-2
clone_size: -
v_call: TRBV28
d_call: -

cdr3_nt: TGTGCCAGCAGCGGGTGGGACAACCTCTACGAGCAGTACTTC
cdr3_aa: CASSGWDNLYEQYF
j_call: TRBJ2-7
clone_size: -
v_call: TRBV5-2
d_call: -

cdr3_nt: TGTGCCAGCAGCGTGGGGCAGGGGGAGAACGAGCAGTACTTC
cdr3_aa: CASSVGQGENEQYF
j_call: TRBJ2-7
clone_size: -
v_call: TRBV7-3
d_call: TRBD1

cdr3_nt: TGCGCCAGCAGCCAAGATTCGATCACAGATACGCAGTATTTT
cdr3_aa: CASSQDSITDTQYF
j_call: TRBJ2-3
clone_size: -
v_call: TRBV4-3
d_call: -

cdr3_nt: TGTGCCAGCAGCTTAGAAAGGCTAGCGGGGGATGAGCAGTTCTTC
cdr3_aa: CASSLERLAGDEQFF
j_call: TRBJ2-1
clone_size: -
v_call: TRBV7-2
d_call: TRBD2

cdr3_nt: TGTGCCAGCAGCTCCCTGAACGGGGCGATGTACTTC
cdr3_aa: CASSSLNGAMYF
j_call: TRBJ2-7
clone_size: -
v_call: TRBV2
d_call: -

cdr3_nt: TGTGCCAGCAGCTTAAACAGGGTAGATGGCTACACCTTC
cdr3_aa: CASSLNRVDGYTF
j_call: TRBJ1-2
clone_size: -
v_call: TRBV7-8
d_call: -

cdr3_nt: TGTGCCAGCAGCTTTGGTCAGGGAGACGTAAATGAGCAGTTCTTC
cdr3_aa: CASSFGQGDVNEQFF
j_call: TRBJ2-1
clone_size: -
v_call: TRBV11-1
d_call: -

cdr3_nt: TGCGCCAGCAGCTTGAGCACAGGGGTAGATACGCAGTATTTT
cdr3_aa: CASSLSTGVDTQYF
j_call: TRBJ2-3
clone_size: -
v_call: TRBV5-1
d_call: TRBD1

cdr3_nt: TGCGCCAGCGCCTCACAGAGGAACACTGAAGCTTTCTTT
cdr3_aa: CASASQRNTEAFF
j_call: TRBJ1-1
clone_size: few
v_call: TRBV5-1
d_call: -

cdr3_nt: TGTGCCAGCAGTTACGGGGGGGGGCAGTACTTC
cdr3_aa: CASSYGGGQYF
j_call: TRBJ2-7
clone_size: few
v_call: TRBV6-1
d_call: TRBD2

cdr3_nt: TGTGCCAGTCTTCACCGATTAGGGAGCACCGGGGAGCTGTTTTTT
cdr3_aa: CASLHRLGSTGELFF
j_call: TRBJ2-2
clone_size: many
v_call: TRBV19
d_call: -

cdr3_nt: TGTGCCAGCAGGGAACTTACAGGGGGGGACACTGAAGCCTTCTTT
cdr3_aa: CASRELTGGDTEAFF
j_call: TRBJ1-1
clone_size: -
v_call: TRBV2
d_call: TRBD1

cdr3_nt: TGTGCCAGCAGTTCTAGCGGGGACCCTTGGGAGACCCAGTACTTC
cdr3_aa: CASSSSGDPWETQYF
j_call: TRBJ2-5
clone_size: few
v_call: TRBV7-9
d_call: TRBD2

cdr3_nt: TGTGCCAGCAGCAATTTAGGGGGGGCAGATACGCAGTATTTT
cdr3_aa: CASSNLGGADTQYF
j_call: TRBJ2-3
clone_size: -
v_call: TRBV7-3
d_call: -

cdr3_nt: TGTGCCAGCAGGGCCACGACAGCCAGACCCTACGAGCAGTACTTC
cdr3_aa: CASRATTARPYEQYF
j_call: TRBJ2-7
clone_size: -
v_call: TRBV6-5
d_call: -

cdr3_nt: TGTGCCAGCAGCTTCCAGGACCTACAGGGGGTATCTTCACCCCTCCACTTT
cdr3_aa: CASSFQDLQGVSSPLHF
j_call: TRBJ1-6
clone_size: -
v_call: TRBV7-5
d_call: -

cdr3_nt: TGCGCCAGCAGCCCTCGTCTAGCGGCGTCTCGGAATGAGCAGTTCTTC
cdr3_aa: CASSPRLAASRNEQFF
j_call: TRBJ2-1
clone_size: few
v_call: TRBV5-1
d_call: TRBD2

cdr3_nt: TGCAGCGTTGAGGGGGACAGGGGGCGAAGTGAAAAACTGTTTTTT
cdr3_aa: CSVEGDRGRSEKLFF
j_call: TRBJ1-4
clone_size: -
v_call: TRBV29-1
d_call: TRBD1

cdr3_nt: TGTGCCAGTAGTGTAGGGTCTCGATCCTACAATGAGCAGTTCTTC
cdr3_aa: CASSVGSRSYNEQFF
j_call: TRBJ2-1
clone_size: -
v_call: TRBV19
d_call: -

cdr3_nt: TGTGCCAGCAGCCAACCTGGGGGGCGGTACGAGCAGTACTTC
cdr3_aa: CASSQPGGRYEQYF
j_call: TRBJ2-7
clone_size: -
v_call: TRBV6-6
d_call: -

cdr3_nt: TGTGCCAGCAGCCCCAGTTGGGGACAGGGGAGTCGCACAGATACGCAGTATTTT
cdr3_aa: CASSPSWGQGSRTDTQYF
j_call: TRBJ2-3
clone_size: -
v_call: TRBV9
d_call: TRBD1

cdr3_nt: TGTGCCAGCAGTTCCCAACCGACAGGGAAGCCACCCCTCCACTTT
cdr3_aa: CASSSQPTGKPPLHF
j_call: TRBJ1-6
clone_size: once
v_call: TRBV27
d_call: TRBD1

cdr3_nt: TGTGCCAGCAGAGTTTCCGGGGAGCTGTTTTTT
cdr3_aa: CASRVSGELFF
j_call: TRBJ2-2
clone_size: -
v_call: TRBV6-5
d_call: -

cdr3_nt: TGTGCCAGCAGCTTAAGGGGGGTTGTAGATACGCAGTATTTT
cdr3_aa: CASSLRGVVDTQYF
j_call: TRBJ2-3
clone_size: -
v_call: TRBV7-6
d_call: -

cdr3_nt: TGTGCCAGCAGCCAAGGAAAGGGTTCCGAGCAGTACTTC
cdr3_aa: CASSQGKGSEQYF
j_call: TRBJ2-7
clone_size: -
v_call: TRBV14
d_call: -

cdr3_nt: TGTGCCAGCAGCATGGGACAGGCACCTTCGGGTGGCTACACCTTC
cdr3_aa: CASSMGQAPSGGYTF
j_call: TRBJ1-2
clone_size: few
v_call: TRBV11-1
d_call: TRBD1

cdr3_nt: TGTGCCAGCACCCAACCCCTGCGGGGACACTGGTACTTC
cdr3_aa: CASTQPLRGHWYF
j_call: TRBJ2-5
clone_size: -
v_call: TRBV6-5
d_call: -

cdr3_nt: TGTGCCAGCTCACCACAGGATGGGGGAACCCTCAAGGGGGAGTACTTC
cdr3_aa: CASSPQDGGTLKGEYF
j_call: TRBJ2-5
clone_size: -
v_call: TRBV18
d_call: -

cdr3_nt: TGTGCCAGCTCACCACGCAGGGGAAAGTCACCCCTCCACTTT
cdr3_aa: CASSPRRGKSPLHF
j_call: TRBJ1-6
clone_size: medium-sized
v_call: TRBV18
d_call: -

cdr3_nt: TGTGCCAGCAGCCTTACCCAGATGAACACTGAAGCTTTCTTT
cdr3_aa: CASSLTQMNTEAFF
j_call: TRBJ1-1
clone_size: -
v_call: TRBV9
d_call: -

cdr3_nt: TGTGCCAGCAGTGACAGAGGCGCCTACGAGCAGTACTTC
cdr3_aa: CASSDRGAYEQYF
j_call: TRBJ2-7
clone_size: once
v_call: TRBV27
d_call: -

cdr3_nt: TGCGCCAGCAGTGTTGGGTTTAATGAGCAGTTCTTC
cdr3_aa: CASSVGFNEQFF
j_call: TRBJ2-1
clone_size: once
v_call: TRBV10-2
d_call: -

cdr3_nt: TGTGCCAGCAGCAAACGTCTGGACTTTGGCACAGATACGCAGTATTTT
cdr3_aa: CASSKRLDFGTDTQYF
j_call: TRBJ2-3
clone_size: -
v_call: TRBV9
d_call: -